Below are 2 T cell receptor beta chains sequenced from a single sample in a study of T cell changes during pregnancy in multiple sclerosis (dated by TCRdb to about 2019). To prepare the library, the immunoSEQ multiplex PCR assay was applied. In TCRdb, the immuneACCESS table is reduced to in-frame sequences with V and J assigned. These tables do not hold every clone; where another copy was compared, an unresolved V gene accounts for under half, and the others remain unexplained. This sample lists 65,000 to 90,000 clones; about 90% were detected once. The ten largest clones take up 3.5% to 4% of the sample. The sequences come from PBMCs, collected in the first trimester of pregnancy. These receptors were obtained from a female donor in good health, serving as a control in a pregnancy study. Some clones in this sample may be carry-over from other donors' samples.

This sequence joins TRBV4-1 and TRBJ2-6; TRBD2 might be the D (6 bases). The ends were cut back, 0 bases at V and 2 bases at J, with 8 bases in the middle. The CDR3 has 16 amino acids. CDR1 MGHRA and CDR2 YSYEKL come from the germline V gene. The CDR3 nucleotides read TGCGCCAGCAGCCAAGATGCGGGGACTGGGGCCAACGTCCTGACTTTC. Encoded protein: CASSQDAGTGANVLTF.

The chain couples TRBV2 to TRBJ2-1, with 9 bases identical to TRBD2. The V segment lost 7 bases and the J segment 3 bases; nucleotides outside the gene matches: 4. Germline V gene data show CDR1 as SNHLY and CDR2 as FYNNEI. This CDR3 comprises 14 residues. CDR3 in amino acids: CASTLAGVYNEQFF. The CDR3 DNA follows: TGTGCCAGCACCTTAGCGGGAGTCTACAATGAGCAGTTCTTC.